Each of the 25 T cell receptor beta chains below was sequenced from the same sample in a study of OX40 agonist ivuxolimab in advanced cancers. Method: immunoSEQ multiplex PCR; TCRdb's copy keeps in-frame clones and lacks some. The sample records about 77,000 clones, 85% to 90% being singletons. The source material was CD4+ or CD8+ T cells sorted from blood, sampled in a trial of the OX40 agonist ivuxolimab. The receptors originated from an adult with an advanced solid tumor such as melanoma, head and neck, liver or kidney cancer.

CDR3 coding DNA: TGTGCCAGCAGTTCCAACTTCAGGAACACTGAAGCTTTCTTT. It yields the protein CASSSNFRNTEAFF. This sequence joins TRBV6-5 and TRBJ1-1; D call uncertain. This CDR3 is built from 14 residues. Germline V gene lookup returns CDR1 MNHEY and CDR2 SVGAGI. V was clipped by 4 bases and J by 1 base, with 10 bases between them.

V gene TRBV7-6 combines with J gene TRBJ1-1, with 8 bases matching TRBD1. In germline, CDR1 is SGHVS, CDR2 FNYEAQ. V lost 5 bases and J lost 4; bases outside the gene matches: 3. The CDR3 consists of 13 residues. The CDR3 protein is CASSATGGTEAFF. DNA of the CDR3: TGTGCCAGCAGCGCTACAGGGGGCACTGAAGCTTTCTTT.

CDR3 region: CASSLLSAANSYNEQFF. The DNA for the CDR3 is TGTGCCAGCAGCTTGCTCTCGGCAGCCAACTCCTACAATGAGCAGTTCTTC. The chain employs TRBV5-4 and TRBJ2-1, with unresolved D. Germline V gene data show CDR1 as SGHNT and CDR2 as YYREEE (reference sequence). The V end lost 1 base, the J end lost 0 bases, and 14 bases lay between the germline ends. The CDR3 sequence is 17 residues long.

The chain carries TRBV9 and TRBJ2-6; no clear D gene. CDR1 and CDR2 from the germline V gene are SGDLS and YYNGEE. V gave up 4 bases and J gave up 1 base, with 9 bases separating them. CDR3 length: 15 amino acids. The CDR3 bases are TGTGCCAGCAGCCCCCCAATATCTGGGGCCAACGTCCTGACTTTC. Protein sequence: CASSPPISGANVLTF.

This chain connects TRBV5-4 to TRBJ2-3; 12 bases align to TRBD1. In germline, CDR1 is SGHNT, CDR2 YYREEE (reference sequence). Trimming at V came to 3 bases and at J to 5 bases, leaving 10 bases not matched to a gene. The CDR3 has 17 amino acids. CDR3 nucleotides: TGTGCCAGCAGCTCCGGGACAGGGGGCGCATCGGGAGATACGCAGTATTTT. Encoded protein: CASSSGTGGASGDTQYF. Using reference TRBV5-4 and TRBJ2-3 for the parts outside the CDR3, the full variable domain is ETGVTQSPTHLIKTRGQQVTLRCSSQSGHNTVSWYQQALGQGPQFIFQYYREEENGRGNFPPRFSGLQFPNYSSELNVNALELDDSALYLCASSSGTGGASGDTQYFGPGTRLTVL.

This clone was detected only a few times. V and J are TRBV7-3 and TRBJ1-2, with 12 bases fitting TRBD1. The length of the CDR3 is 15 residues. Trimming removed 5 bases from V and 3 bases from J; junction bases left unmatched: 4. Germline CDR1 SGHTA, CDR2 FQGTGA. CDR3 in DNA: TGTGCCAGCAGCGCGGGACAGGGGGCCCACTATGGCTACACCTTC. Encoded protein: CASSAGQGAHYGYTF.

This clone was detected ten times or more. The chain has TRBV6-6 and TRBJ1-2; weak D call: TRBD1 (6 bases). The CDR3 sequence is 13 residues long. Germline lookup yields CDR1 MNHNY and CDR2 SVGAGI (reference sequence). The V end lost 6 bases, the J end lost 7 bases, and 15 bases lay between the germline ends. In DNA form, the CDR3 reads TGTGCCAGCAGCCCAACGGGGGCGGGTGGCTACACCTTC. Protein product: CASSPTGAGGYTF.

This chain joins TRBV5-6 and TRBJ1-4; weak D call: TRBD1 (5 bases). Trimming removed 0 bases at V and 1 base at J, with 13 bases between. Germline V gene data show CDR1 as SGHDT and CDR2 as YYEEEE. The CDR3 spans 17 residues. CDR3 residues: CASSLAREGETNEKLFF. CDR3 DNA: TGTGCCAGCAGCTTGGCCCGAGAAGGGGAAACTAATGAAAAACTGTTTTTT.

This clone appeared once. This chain links TRBV25-1 with TRBJ1-4, with D possibly TRBD1 on 5 matching bases. V was shortened by 8 bases and J by 4 bases, with 8 bases between the two germline ends. The germline CDR1 and CDR2 sequences are MGHDK and SYGVNS. The CDR3 runs to 12 residues. CDR3 sequence: CASRDHNEKLFF. CDR3 bases: TGTGCCAGCCGGGACCATAATGAAAAACTGTTTTTT.

In this sample, this clone turned up once. The rearrangement uses TRBV29-1 and TRBJ1-2; D is possibly TRBD1 (5 bases). The CDR3 runs to 14 residues. CDR1 and CDR2 from the germline V gene are SQVTM and ANQGSEA. Deletions cut 7 bases from V and 0 bases from J, with 15 bases between. The CDR3 loop reads CSATRSGANYGYTF. Written as DNA, the CDR3 is TGCAGCGCCACCCGGTCGGGGGCTAACTATGGCTACACCTTC.

The CDR3 protein is CASSSPGGEQFF. CDR3 nucleotide sequence: TGTGCCAGCAGCTCCCCGGGGGGCGAGCAGTTCTTC. The chain combines TRBV7-2 with TRBJ2-1; possibly TRBD2 for D (7 bases). V was pared by 4 bases and J by 10 bases, with 11 bases between. This CDR3 is built from 12 residues. Germline assignment: CDR1 SGHTA and CDR2 FQGNSA.

The rearrangement uses TRBV7-2 and TRBJ1-1, with TRBD1 matching 9 bases. Trimming took 4 bases from V and 10 from J; bases not matched to a gene: 4. CDR3 length equals 12 residues. Germline lookup yields CDR1 SGHTA and CDR2 FQGNSA. CDR3 loop: CASSSLTGGAFF. CDR3 nucleotide sequence: TGTGCCAGCAGCTCATTGACAGGGGGAGCTTTCTTT.

The chain has TRBV2 and TRBJ1-2; D is unclear. Germline V gene sequence: CDR1 SNHLY, CDR2 FYNNEI. The CDR3 loop spans 13 amino acids. The V end was cut by 4 bases, the J end by 5 bases, with 11 bases between. CDR3 nucleotides: TGTGCCAGCAGTGCCCACGGACGATATGGCTACACCTTC. It yields the protein CASSAHGRYGYTF.

The chain recombines TRBV7-6 with TRBJ2-2, with no clear D. Germline V gene sequence: CDR1 SGHVS, CDR2 FNYEAQ. The V and J ends lost 4 bases and 1 base respectively, with 4 bases between them. The CDR3 has 13 residues. The CDR3 reads CASSSWNTGELFF. The CDR3 nucleotides are TGTGCCAGCAGCTCCTGGAACACCGGGGAGCTGTTTTTT.

This chain uses TRBV7-2 with TRBJ2-7, with 7 bases matching TRBD1. The CDR3 covers 12 residues. The V segment lost 6 bases and the J segment 6 bases; nucleotides outside the gene matches: 5. The germline CDR1 and CDR2 sequences are SGHTA and FQGNSA. In DNA, the CDR3 is TGTGCCAGCAGTTCATACAGGGGCGAGCAGTACTTC. Amino acids: CASSSYRGEQYF.

This clone appeared a few times. The V and J genes are TRBV18 and TRBJ2-5; D remains unclear. The germline V gene has CDR1 KGHSH and CDR2 LQKENI. The length of the CDR3 is 13 residues. The V end was cut by 3 bases, the J end by 0 bases, with 5 bases between. The DNA for the CDR3 is TGTGCCAGCTCACCCCAGTACCAAGAGACCCAGTACTTC. Its translation: CASSPQYQETQYF.

The V and J genes are TRBV7-2 and TRBJ2-1; 11 bases fit TRBD2. The length of the CDR3 is 15 residues. The J segment lost 7 bases and the V segment lost 5 bases, leaving 7 bases of the junction unmatched. The V gene's germline CDR1 is SGHTA and CDR2 FQGNSA. CDR3: CASSPMGLAENEQFF. The CDR3 DNA reads TGTGCCAGCAGCCCGATGGGACTAGCGGAAAATGAGCAGTTCTTC.

The chain joins TRBV7-2 to TRBJ2-2, with 8 bases fitting TRBD1. Per the germline V gene, CDR1 is SGHTA and CDR2 is FQGNSA. The CDR3 extends over 18 amino acids. V lost 3 bases, J lost 3 bases, and 12 bases stayed unmatched. CDR3 DNA sequence: TGTGCCAGCAGCTTCCGTCTTCCAGGGGGCGCGGACACCGGGGAGCTGTTTTTT. This codes for CASSFRLPGGADTGELFF.

The gene calls are TRBV5-1 and TRBJ2-3; D is perhaps TRBD2 (7 bases). This CDR3 is built from 15 residues. CDR1 is SGHRS and CDR2 is YFSETQ in the germline V gene. The V gene lost 1 base and the J gene lost 4 bases, with 13 bases spanning the gap. CDR3 sequence reads: CASSLSGGPPDTQYF. CDR3 DNA: TGCGCCAGCAGCTTGTCCGGGGGGCCCCCAGATACGCAGTATTTT.

The V and J genes are TRBV19 and TRBJ2-3, with D possibly TRBD2 on 6 matching bases. The V gene lost 4 bases and the J gene lost 1 base, with 15 bases spanning the gap. Germline CDR1 is LNHDA and CDR2 is SQIVND (reference sequence). The CDR3 length is 16 residues. DNA of the CDR3: TGTGCCAGTAGTACCCAAACTAGCTCCGGCACAGATACGCAGTATTTT. Amino acids: CASSTQTSSGTDTQYF.

This chain links TRBV9 with TRBJ2-5, with TRBD2 matching over 11 bases. Germline V gene sequence: CDR1 SGDLS, CDR2 YYNGEE. The CDR3 is made up of 15 amino acids. J was trimmed by 5 bases and V by 7 bases; bases with no gene match: 10. CDR3 sequence (DNA): TGTGCCAGCTCCTTAGCGGGGGGGCCGAGGGAGACCCAGTACTTC. Protein: CASSLAGGPRETQYF.

CDR3 sequence (DNA): TGTGCCTGGAGGGGGACTAAACTGTTTTTT. The encoded protein is CAWRGTKLFF. V is TRBV30 and J is TRBJ1-4; D is possibly TRBD1 (5 bases). The CDR3 totals 10 residues. Trimming pared 3 bases from V and 11 bases from J, leaving 7 bases between. Germline lookup yields CDR1 GTSNPN and CDR2 SVGIG (reference sequence).

V and J are TRBV7-9 and TRBJ2-7; tentative D call: TRBD2 (5 bases). The CDR3 runs to 16 residues. Germline V gene data show CDR1 as SEHNR and CDR2 as FQNEAQ (reference sequence). V was cut by 4 bases and J by 9 bases, with 25 bases left in between. The CDR3 DNA follows: TGTGCCAGCAGCTCAAGTTCCGGACTCCTGCCTAATCGGCAGTACTTC. Its protein product is CASSSSSGLLPNRQYF.

The gene calls are TRBV6-5 and TRBJ2-2; D is unresolved. V dropped 8 bases and J dropped 3 bases, with 16 bases sitting between them. Germline V lookup: CDR1 MNHEY, CDR2 SVGAGI. This CDR3 comprises 15 residues. In nucleotides, the CDR3 is TGTGCCAGCGGGCCCCCCAGGTGGGACACCGGGGAGCTGTTTTTT. Translated: CASGPPRWDTGELFF.

V is TRBV6-5 and J is TRBJ2-3; weak D call: TRBD2 (5 bases). Trimming stripped 5 bases from V and 2 bases from J, with 14 bases between. This CDR3 spans 15 amino acids. CDR1 is MNHEY and CDR2 is SVGAGI in the germline V gene. CDR3 in amino acids: CASSTPADYTDTQYF. In nucleotides, the CDR3 is TGTGCCAGCAGTACCCCCGCTGACTACACAGATACGCAGTATTTT.